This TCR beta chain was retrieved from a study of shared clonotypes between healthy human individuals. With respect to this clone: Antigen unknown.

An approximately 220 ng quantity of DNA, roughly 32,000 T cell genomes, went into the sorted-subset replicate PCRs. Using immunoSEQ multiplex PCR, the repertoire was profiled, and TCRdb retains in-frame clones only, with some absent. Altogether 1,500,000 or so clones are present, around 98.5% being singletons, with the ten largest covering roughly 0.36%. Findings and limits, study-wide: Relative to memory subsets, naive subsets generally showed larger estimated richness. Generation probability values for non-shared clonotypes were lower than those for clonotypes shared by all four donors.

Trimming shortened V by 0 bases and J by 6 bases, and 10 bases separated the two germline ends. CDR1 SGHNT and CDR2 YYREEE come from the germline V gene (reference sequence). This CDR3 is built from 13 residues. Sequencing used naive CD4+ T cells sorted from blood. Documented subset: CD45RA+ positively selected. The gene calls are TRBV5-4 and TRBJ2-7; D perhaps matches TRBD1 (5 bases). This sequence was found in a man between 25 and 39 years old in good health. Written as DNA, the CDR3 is TGTGCCAGCAGCTTGGGGACATTAGTCGAGCAGTACTTC. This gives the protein CASSLGTLVEQYF.